This entry features one T cell receptor beta chain sequence. Trimming at V came to 7 bases and at J to 6 bases, leaving 4 bases not matched to a gene. The CDR3 extends over 13 amino acids. Germline assignment: CDR1 KGHSH and CDR2 LQKENI. The entry originates in a study of blood T cell repertoires in COVID-19. Study-level information: Spain, Italy and the United States supplied samples that represented acute and convalescent COVID-19. Sources were T cells, B-cell-depleted T cells, or PBMCs; the material itself was cDNA or gDNA.

In the study's own analysis: Scientists estimated how many nucleated cells there were by amplifying reference gene primers. Profiling relied on immunoSEQ multiplex PCR, and the TCRdb table lists in-frame clones only, not all of them. V, J and clone size were drawn from that table, and D and trimming were deduced from the DNA. The sample carries 100,000 to 110,000 clones, roughly 84% recorded once. Specimen: peripheral blood. The V and J genes are TRBV18 and TRBJ1-4, with 8 positions matching TRBD1. The sequence derives from a human donor in a cohort sampled during active COVID-19. The CDR3 loop is CASYDRGDEKLFF. CDR3 in DNA: TGTGCCAGCTATGACAGGGGTGATGAAAAACTGTTTTTT.